This T cell receptor beta chain was identified in a study of T cells in Graves' hyperthyroidism and ophthalmopathy. Study observations and caveats: Blood shared most expanded thyroid clonotypes above 0.001. Ophthalmopathy was model-predicted a median around 6.7 months pre-onset.

Looked up from germline, CDR1 is SNHLY and CDR2 is FYNNEI. V lost 7 bases, J lost 0 bases, and 24 bases stayed unmatched. The CDR3 consists of 24 residues. The investigators amplified TCR beta CDR3 regions from RNA transcripts. The HTBI primer set drove a first-round RT-PCR of the TCR CDR3. TCRdb recomputed calls from the multiplex PCR reads with MiXCR, one row per CDR3 protein. This sample has 250,000 to 300,000 distinct CDR3 sequences, with roughly 19% found just once. Clinical symptoms, serum thyroxine, TRAb, thyroid ultrasound and orbital computed tomography informed diagnoses. About this clonotype itself: The antigen is not known.

The source material was blood. The rearrangement joins TRBV2 to TRBJ2-1, with 16 bases that match TRBD2. This clonotype was sampled from a man over 45 with Graves' ophthalmopathy. DNA of the CDR3: TGTGCCAGCAACCCCCTCCCCGTGAACAGGGGACTAGCGGGAGGGCGGAGCTCCTACAATGAGCAGTTCTTC. This encodes CASNPLPVNRGLAGGRSSYNEQFF.